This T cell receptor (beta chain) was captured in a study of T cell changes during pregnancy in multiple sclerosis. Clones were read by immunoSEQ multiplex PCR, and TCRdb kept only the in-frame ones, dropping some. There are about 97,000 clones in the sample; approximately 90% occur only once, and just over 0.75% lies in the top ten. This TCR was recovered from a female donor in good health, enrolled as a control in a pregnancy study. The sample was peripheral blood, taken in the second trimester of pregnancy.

The CDR3 bases are TGTGCCAGCACTCCACTAGCGGGGCCCTACGAGCAGTACTTC. Translation: CASTPLAGPYEQYF. The chain carries TRBV11-2 and TRBJ2-7, with TRBD2 matching 10 bases. This CDR3 is 14 amino acids long. The germline V gene encodes CDR1 SGHAT and CDR2 FQNNGV. V gave up 7 bases and J gave up 2 bases; unmatched junction bases: 5.